These 30 T cell receptor beta chains share one sample of origin, sequenced in a study of T cell responses to AZD1222 COVID-19 vaccine. TCRdb's copy holds only in-frame clones and misses some; the assay was immunoSEQ multiplex PCR. The data hold around 120,000 clones, with 87% observed a single time. Material: peripheral blood, obtained on day 0 of AZD1222 vaccination. The receptors were gathered from an adult in good health.

In regard to this clone: Within the sample, other DNA sequences also encode this same CDR3. V and J are TRBV7-3 and TRBJ1-1; D not certain. There are 13 residues in the CDR3. The germline gives CDR1 SGHTA, CDR2 FQGTGA. V was trimmed by 3 bases and J by 0 bases, leaving 5 bases between them. The CDR3 sequence: CASSLGMNTEAFF. CDR3 nucleotide sequence: TGTGCCAGCAGCTTGGGAATGAACACTGAAGCTTTCTTT.

The CDR3 protein is CASSETGGGAEPQHF. CDR3 in DNA: TGTGCCAGCAGCGAGACAGGGGGTGGGGCAGAGCCCCAGCATTTT. The chain is built from TRBV7-9 and TRBJ1-5; 9 bases are a match to TRBD1. The CDR3 runs 15 residues. The junction had 10 bases not matched to a gene; V was cut back by 5 bases and J by 8 bases. CDR1 and CDR2 from the germline V gene are SEHNR and FQNEAQ (reference sequence).

CDR3 nucleotides: TGTGCCAGCAGGGACGGACTAGCGTTCACAGATACGCAGTATTTT. Translation gives CASRDGLAFTDTQYF. This sequence joins TRBV7-8 and TRBJ2-3; 9 positions agree with TRBD2. CDR3 length equals 15 residues. The germline V gene encodes CDR1 SGHVS and CDR2 FQNEAQ. Trimming took 6 bases from V and 2 from J; bases not matched to a gene: 6. Using reference TRBV7-8 and TRBJ2-3 for the parts outside the CDR3, the full variable domain is GAGVSQSPRYKVAKRGQDVALRCDPISGHVSLFWYQQALGQGPEFLTYFQNEAQLDKSGLPSDRFFAERPEGSVSTLKIQRTQQEDSAVYLCASRDGLAFTDTQYFGPGTRLTVL.

This clone was detected a few times. The J gene is TRBJ1-2, the V gene TRBV6-1; D unclear. The CDR3 length is 15 residues. V lost 0 bases to trimming and J lost 2 bases, with 10 bases between them. Germline values: CDR1 MNHNS, CDR2 SASEGT. The CDR3 sequence is CASSEALGMNYGYTF. The CDR3 DNA follows: TGTGCCAGCAGTGAAGCGCTAGGGATGAACTATGGCTACACCTTC.

A single count supports this clone. The CDR3 DNA reads TGTGCCAGTAGTATAGGGGGGAACACTGAAGCTTTCTTT. Its translation: CASSIGGNTEAFF. This chain uses TRBV19 with TRBJ1-1, with D hard to call. This CDR3 spans 13 amino acids. Trimming shortened V by 1 base and J by 1 base, and 4 bases separated the two germline ends. Germline CDR1 and CDR2: LNHDA and SQIVND (reference sequence).

The chain employs TRBV27 and TRBJ2-7, with 10 bases aligning to TRBD1. With V trimmed by 7 bases and J by 3 bases, 6 bases remained unmatched. The CDR3 sequence is 14 residues long. Germline assignment: CDR1 MNHEY and CDR2 SMNVEV (reference sequence). This chain's CDR3 is CASTLGQGFYEQYF. The CDR3 region has the DNA TGTGCCAGCACCCTGGGACAGGGGTTCTACGAGCAGTACTTC.

This chain connects TRBV2 to TRBJ1-2; TRBD1 might be the D (5 bases). The germline V gene has CDR1 SNHLY and CDR2 FYNNEI. V lost 8 bases and J lost 4, with 11 bases in between. The CDR3 totals 12 residues. The CDR3 sequence is CASGEGPYGYTF. For the CDR3, the DNA is TGTGCCAGCGGGGAGGGGCCCTATGGCTACACCTTC.

This chain uses TRBV5-1 with TRBJ2-7, with 7 bases fitting TRBD1. Trimming removed 0 bases from V and 2 bases from J; junction bases left unmatched: 8. Germline lookup yields CDR1 SGHRS and CDR2 YFSETQ. The CDR3 length is 16 residues. The CDR3: CASSLEPGQLTYEQYF. CDR3 in DNA: TGCGCCAGCAGCTTGGAACCGGGACAGCTTACCTACGAGCAGTACTTC.

The rearrangement links TRBV5-1 to TRBJ2-3; D is perhaps TRBD1 or TRBD2 (5 bases each). CDR1 is SGHRS, CDR2 YFSETQ, per germline. V lost 8 bases to trimming and J lost 6 bases, with 25 bases between them. CDR3 size: 16 residues. CDR3 amino acids: CASSTGSGRLGDTQYF. CDR3 DNA: TGCGCCAGTTCAACCGGTTCGGGACGGCTGGGGGATACGCAGTATTTT.

V usage is TRBV5-4 and J usage is TRBJ2-3, with D perhaps matching TRBD2 (6 bases). Per germline, CDR1 SGHNT and CDR2 YYREEE (reference sequence). The CDR3 sequence is 15 residues long. The V gene lost 3 bases and the J gene lost 0 bases, with 11 bases spanning the gap. CDR3 loop: CASSYPGASTDTQYF. DNA for the CDR3: TGTGCCAGCAGCTACCCGGGAGCTAGCACAGATACGCAGTATTTT.

There are a few counts of this clone. This rearrangement joins TRBV4-3 to TRBJ1-1, with D possibly TRBD1 on 5 matching bases. V shed 0 bases and J shed 0 bases, with 8 bases lying between them. The CDR3 has 15 amino acids. From germline, CDR1 is LGHNA and CDR2 YSLEER. The chain's CDR3 is CASSQETGLNTEAFF. The CDR3, as DNA: TGCGCCAGCAGCCAAGAAACAGGACTGAACACTGAAGCTTTCTTT.

The gene calls are TRBV6-5 and TRBJ2-7, with TRBD1 identical over 9 bases. Trimming at V came to 5 bases and at J to 3 bases, leaving 8 bases not matched to a gene. The CDR3 loop spans 15 amino acids. Per the germline V gene, CDR1 is MNHEY and CDR2 is SVGAGI. CDR3 residues: CASSLFGTGLYEQYF. Here the CDR3 DNA reads TGTGCCAGCAGTCTATTCGGGACAGGGCTCTACGAGCAGTACTTC.

This clone was detected a few times. The genes are TRBV5-1 and TRBJ1-1; a weak D match, TRBD1 (6 bases). The CDR3 loop spans 15 amino acids. V was trimmed by 4 bases and J by 8 bases, leaving 21 bases between them. CDR1 and CDR2 from the germline V gene are SGHRS and YFSETQ. The CDR3 loop is CASSDEGRTTGEAFF. The CDR3 nucleotides read TGCGCCAGCAGCGACGAGGGGAGAACGACAGGAGAAGCTTTCTTT.

This clone is a singleton in its sample. The chain is built from TRBV19 and TRBJ2-5; 9 bases are shared with TRBD2. There are 16 residues in the CDR3. The V and J ends lost 8 bases and 0 bases, in that order; junction bases with no gene match: 10. Germline V gene sequence: CDR1 LNHDA, CDR2 SQIVND (reference sequence). The CDR3 sequence: CASARRTSEYQETQYF. The DNA for the CDR3 is TGTGCCAGTGCCCGTAGGACTAGCGAATACCAAGAGACCCAGTACTTC.

The chain joins TRBV7-9 to TRBJ2-5; D is possibly TRBD2 (5 bases). This CDR3 contains 15 residues. The V gene lost 5 bases and the J gene lost 4 bases, with 17 bases spanning the gap. Per germline, CDR1 SEHNR and CDR2 FQNEAQ (reference sequence). CDR3 in DNA: TGTGCCAGCAGCAAAACCGGGAATCACGCAGAGACCCAGTACTTC. Protein sequence: CASSKTGNHAETQYF.

The chain is built from TRBV19 and TRBJ1-3; D may be TRBD1 (6 bases). CDR3 length: 17 amino acids. Germline V gene lookup returns CDR1 LNHDA and CDR2 SQIVND (reference sequence). V lost 3 bases, J lost 2 bases, and 17 bases lay in between. CDR3 nucleotide sequence: TGTGCCAGTAGTATTATGGAGGCACCAGGGGCTGGAAACACCATATATTTT. Translated, it gives CASSIMEAPGAGNTIYF.

The J gene is TRBJ1-1, the V gene TRBV11-2, with D perhaps TRBD1 (5 bases). V lost 6 bases and J lost 7, with 24 bases in between. This CDR3 comprises 16 residues. The germline gives CDR1 SGHAT, CDR2 FQNNGV. DNA of the CDR3: TGTGCCAGCAGGACCGGGAGGGGCCGGGCCTACGGTGAAGCTTTCTTT. Translation: CASRTGRGRAYGEAFF.

The chain recombines TRBV2 with TRBJ1-5, with D perhaps matching TRBD1 (5 bases). V dropped 4 bases and J dropped 3 bases, with 7 bases sitting between them. This CDR3 comprises 13 residues. Germline assignment: CDR1 SNHLY and CDR2 FYNNEI. CDR3 residues: CASSADTNQPQHF. The CDR3 DNA reads TGTGCCAGCAGTGCGGACACCAATCAGCCCCAGCATTTT. The complete variable domain, with remaining parts taken from reference TRBV2 and TRBJ1-5, reads EPEVTQTPSHQVTQMGQEVILRCVPISNHLYFYWYRQILGQKVEFLVSFYNNEISEKSEIFDDQFSVERPDGSNFTLKIRSTKLEDSAMYFCASSADTNQPQHFGDGTRLSIL.

The V gene is TRBV6-1, the J gene TRBJ1-5; the D is unclear. The germline gives CDR1 MNHNS, CDR2 SASEGT. The CDR3 contains 14 residues. V lost 0 bases to trimming and J lost 16 bases, with 19 bases between them. CDR3 region: CASSEAIGPLTAHF. The CDR3 nucleotides are TGTGCCAGCAGTGAAGCGATCGGGCCGCTCACAGCACATTTT.

This clone was found once. The V and J genes are TRBV28 and TRBJ1-3; tentatively, D is TRBD1 (6 bases). This CDR3 has 16 amino acids. Germline-derived CDR1 and CDR2 are MDHEN and SYDVKM. V lost 3 bases, J lost 2 bases, and 14 bases lay in between. Written as DNA, the CDR3 is TGTGCCAGCAGTTTTTACAGGGTCGGTGCTGGAAACACCATATATTTT. Translating it yields CASSFYRVGAGNTIYF.

The rearrangement links TRBV7-9 to TRBJ2-7, with D hard to call. The germline V gene encodes CDR1 SEHNR and CDR2 FQNEAQ (reference sequence). The germline V and J ends were trimmed by 4 bases and 2 bases, with 12 bases remaining between them. The CDR3 spans 14 residues. The CDR3 region is CASSSDPDPYEQYF. The CDR3 bases are TGTGCCAGCAGCTCCGACCCCGACCCCTACGAGCAGTACTTC.

The chain is built from TRBV5-6 and TRBJ1-2; D unclear. V lost 9 bases and J lost 1, with 22 bases in between. Germline V lookup: CDR1 SGHDT, CDR2 YYEEEE. This CDR3 contains 16 residues. This CDR3 is CATSTPGRGRNYGYTF. The CDR3 bases are TGTGCCACATCCACCCCCGGACGTGGACGTAACTATGGCTACACCTTC.

This clone was observed a handful of times. The rearrangement uses TRBV5-4 and TRBJ2-2; 7 bases are a match to TRBD2. This CDR3 has 14 amino acids. Trimming took 4 bases from V and 7 from J; bases not matched to a gene: 7. Germline V CDR1 and CDR2: SGHNT, YYREEE (reference sequence). The chain's CDR3 is CASSRGLVDGELFF. Written as DNA, the CDR3 is TGTGCCAGCAGCCGAGGACTAGTGGACGGGGAGCTGTTTTTT. Full variable domain (rest looked up from reference TRBV5-4 and TRBJ2-2): ETGVTQSPTHLIKTRGQQVTLRCSSQSGHNTVSWYQQALGQGPQFIFQYYREEENGRGNFPPRFSGLQFPNYSSELNVNALELDDSALYLCASSRGLVDGELFFGEGSRLTVL.

The chain links TRBV2 to TRBJ2-7, with D unclear. Trimming took 6 bases from V and 4 from J, leaving 19 bases between them. The CDR3 consists of 15 residues. Germline V gives CDR1 SNHLY, CDR2 FYNNEI. CDR3 coding DNA: TGTGCCAGCAGAGAAACACCCGGAGATATTTACGAGCAGTACTTC. It is translated as CASRETPGDIYEQYF.

V usage is TRBV10-1 and J usage is TRBJ1-1, with D tentatively TRBD1 (5 bases). This CDR3 region has 14 residues. V lost 4 bases, J lost 1 base, and 10 bases lay in between. Germline V gives CDR1 WNHNN, CDR2 SYGVQD (reference sequence). The CDR3 nucleotides read TGCGCCAGCAGTGGGGGGGAGAGGAACACTGAAGCTTTCTTT. It translates to CASSGGERNTEAFF.

A few counts support this clone. V and J are TRBV3-1 (or the pseudogene TRBV3-2) and TRBJ2-2, with 12 nucleotides matching TRBD2. Trimming cost V 2 bases and J 4 bases; bases outside gene matches: 11. Germline V gives CDR1 LGHDT, CDR2 YNNKEL (reference sequence). This CDR3 is built from 19 residues. CDR3 in DNA: TGTGCCAGCAGCCAATACGGGGTGACTAGCGGGGGTGTCACCGGGGAGCTGTTTTTT. Translated: CASSQYGVTSGGVTGELFF.

The V gene is TRBV5-1, the J gene TRBJ1-1; D gene ambiguous. V dropped 7 bases and J dropped 1 base, with 11 bases sitting between them. Germline CDR1 and CDR2: SGHRS and YFSETQ. The CDR3 loop spans 13 amino acids. The CDR3 nucleotides read TGCGCCAGCCGGACCCACCAGAACACTGAAGCTTTCTTT. Translating gives CASRTHQNTEAFF. The complete variable domain, with remaining parts taken from reference TRBV5-1 and TRBJ1-1, reads KAGVTQTPRYLIKTRGQQVTLSCSPISGHRSVSWYQQTPGQGLQFLFEYFSETQRNKGNFPGRFSGRQFSNSRSEMNVSTLELGDSALYLCASRTHQNTEAFFGQGTRLTVV.

V usage is TRBV19 and J usage is TRBJ2-6; tentatively, D is TRBD1 (6 bases). The V end was cut by 4 bases, the J end by 1 base, with 11 bases between. Germline-derived CDR1 and CDR2 are LNHDA and SQIVND (reference sequence). The CDR3 has 16 amino acids. CDR3 nucleotides: TGTGCCAGTAGTAGGAACACAGGGTCTGGGGCCAACGTCCTGACTTTC. It translates to CASSRNTGSGANVLTF.

The J gene is TRBJ2-7, the V gene TRBV21-1; the tabulated D call, TRBD2, remains unverified against the DNA. TRBV21-1 is designated a pseudogene. The CDR3 contains 18 residues. For the CDR3, the DNA is TGTGCCAGCAGCAAAGCCCCCCAGCGGGGTTTCGTGGCCCACGAGCAGTACTTC. Protein: CASSKAPQRGFVAHEQYF.

This rearrangement joins TRBV19 to TRBJ1-1; 11 bases match TRBD1. The CDR3 runs 16 residues. Germline trimming cut 3 bases from V and 3 bases from J; bases unmatched to any gene: 6. Per the germline V gene, CDR1 is LNHDA and CDR2 is SQIVND (reference sequence). The CDR3 nucleotides are TGTGCCAGTAGTATTCGGACAGGGGGCGAGGACACTGAAGCTTTCTTT. Protein product: CASSIRTGGEDTEAFF.